This T cell receptor (beta chain) was identified during a study of CD8 T cells in Susac syndrome (dated by TCRdb to the late 2010s). About the study as a whole: Repertoire sequencing was used to test whether CD8+ T cell activation and differentiation in Susac syndrome was antigen driven. What the study reported, not specific to this receptor: The TCR sequencing and HLA analysis was acknowledged to have included a relatively small number of individuals.

From the cysteine up to the phenylalanine, the CDR3 has a length of 17 residues. The CDR3 DNA has 51 bases and is translated from base 1. From V the trimming removes 0 bases and from J it removes 5 bases, while the gene matches leave 12 bases of the junction unaccounted for. Based on the germline V gene (reference sequence), the CDR1 and CDR2 sequences are SGHNT and YYREEE. RNA was extracted using the RNeasy kit, and about 0.45 to 1 microgram was reverse transcribed with random hexamers. TCR beta CDR3 regions were amplified with the immunoSEQ multiplex PCR assay covering 54 Vbeta and 13 Jbeta segments. PCR amplification bias was corrected using a synthetic template baseline for primer optimization and computational correction. The original methods were these. Reads were assigned to V, D and J genes according to IMGT and analyzed in immunoSEQ Analyzer, with only productive sequences retained. Clonality was computed as one minus Shannon entropy normalized by log2 of the number of productive unique sequences. Public and private clones were assessed among the 100 most prevalent clones of each patient and control. Clones were defined as Susac-specific if absent from the healthy and MS cohorts, from around 1,100 published viral clones and from other ImmuneACCESS disease sequences. TCRdb itself trimmed the public reads at Q25 with fastp, ran MiXCR and retained productive beta chains. Entries that share a CDR3 protein sequence are merged under the most common genes and DNA. TCRdb's processing, not the authors' own work, is the source of the V and J calls. The sample table lists approximately 150,000 distinct CDR3 sequences, approximately 95% of them with a count of one. The top ten clonotypes cover 0.095% to 0.14% of the sample.

As concerns this clonotype: Its cognate antigen has yet to be identified. No base-level quality is on record; no much larger clone is a single base apart.

Peripheral blood CD8+ and CD4+ T cells from healthy donors, Susac syndrome patients and multiple sclerosis patients were profiled using high-throughput TCR beta sequencing. The multiple sclerosis controls were treatment-naive patients whose relapsing-remitting disease, either stable or active, fulfilled the revised McDonald criteria. CD8+ TEMRA cells were enriched by FACS, while bulk CD8+ and CD4+ T cells were purified by magnetic negative isolation. Blood was drawn into EDTA tubes, processed within 24 hours, and PBMCs were isolated by density gradient centrifugation. PBMCs intended for TCR sequencing were frozen in liquid nitrogen and were later thawed in a 37 degrees C water bath. The sorted or isolated CD4+, CD8+ and CD8+ TEMRA cells had a purity of 90% or higher.

Sequencing used CD4+ T cells from PBMCs. The origin of this receptor is a human donor with multiple sclerosis. This receptor chain uses TRBV5-4 and TRBJ1-2; a stretch of 8 junction bases matches TRBD1. The CDR3 region reads CASSLGGTGSTSYGYTF. The nucleotide sequence is given as TGTGCCAGCAGCTTGGGGGGGACAGGTTCTACTTCTTATGGCTACACCTTC.